Following are 13 T cell receptor beta chains from one sample sequenced in a study of human T cells and chemical hapten exposure. This sample's time point: pre-sensitization, week 0. Treatment described: therapeutic diphenylcyclopropenone sensitization with weekly scalp DPC. From the RACE reads, TCRdb called clonotypes with MiXCR, one entry per CDR3 protein. Here the sample spans more than 50,000 distinct CDR3 sequences, roughly 6.7% being singletons. This sample comprised whole blood, obtained in connection with sensitization to the hapten diphenylcyclopropenone (DPC). Source of these receptors: a woman younger than 45 with alopecia areata. Some clones in this sample may be carry-over from other donors' samples.

This clonotype has only a few counts. CDR3 amino acids: CASSLAAEAFF. The CDR3 DNA reads as TGTGCCAGCAGTTTGGCGGCTGAAGCTTTCTTT. This chain uses TRBV12-3 or TRBV12-4 with TRBJ1-1; D is ambiguous. The ends were cut back, 3 bases at V and 6 bases at J, with 5 bases in the middle. The CDR3 sequence is 11 residues long.

The table lists this clonotype with many counts. The genes are TRBV27 and TRBJ2-5, with TRBD2 as a possible D gene (5 bases). This CDR3 has 15 residues. Germline V gene lookup returns CDR1 MNHEY and CDR2 SMNVEV (reference sequence). V shed 10 bases and J shed 2 bases, with 20 bases lying between them. CDR3 sequence reads: CATRPWRASQETQYF. The CDR3, as DNA: TGTGCCACCCGCCCCTGGCGGGCGTCACAAGAGACCCAGTACTTC.

This clonotype was picked up many times. This rearrangement joins TRBV6-1 to TRBJ2-1, with D hard to call. The CDR3 loop spans 15 amino acids. Trimming removed 2 bases at V and 0 bases at J, with 8 bases between. Germline CDR1 is MNHNS and CDR2 is SASEGT. The CDR3 loop is CASSELLSSYNEQFF. The CDR3 DNA is TGTGCCAGCAGTGAATTGCTCAGCTCCTACAATGAGCAGTTCTTC.

This clonotype was observed at least ten times. The rearrangement links TRBV6-1 to TRBJ1-2, with D hard to call. Trimming removed 6 bases at V and 0 bases at J, with 2 bases between. From germline, CDR1 is MNHNS and CDR2 SASEGT. This CDR3 has 11 amino acids. The CDR3 loop is CASRANYGYTF. As DNA, the CDR3 is TGTGCCAGCAGGGCTAACTATGGCTACACCTTC.

This clonotype was counted ten times or more. This chain joins TRBV29-1 and TRBJ1-3, with D uncertain. CDR1 and CDR2 from the germline V gene are SQVTM and ANQGSEA. The ends were cut back, 3 bases at V and 3 bases at J, with 3 bases in the middle. This CDR3 has 11 amino acids. The DNA of the CDR3 is TGCAGCGTTGAGGATGGAAACACCATATATTTT. It translates to CSVEDGNTIYF.

This clonotype occurred many times. CDR3 sequence reads: CASRQTGVRGLYNEQFF. In nucleotides, the CDR3 is TGTGCCAGTAGGCAAACCGGGGTCAGGGGCCTATACAATGAGCAGTTCTTC. The chain links TRBV19 to TRBJ2-1; a possible D gene is TRBD1 (6 bases). Germline-derived CDR1 and CDR2 are LNHDA and SQIVND (reference sequence). The V and J ends lost 6 bases and 4 bases respectively, with 22 bases between them. CDR3 size: 17 residues.

Many counts were recorded for this clonotype. V and J are TRBV20-1 and TRBJ1-4, with TRBD1 identical over 8 bases. The CDR3 consists of 12 residues. Germline values: CDR1 DFQATT, CDR2 SNEGSKA (reference sequence). V gave up 2 bases and J gave up 7 bases; unmatched junction bases: 0. This CDR3 reads CSARQGAEKLFF. DNA of the CDR3: TGCAGTGCTAGACAGGGGGCTGAAAAACTGTTTTTT.

This clonotype was found many times. The V gene is TRBV6-5, the J gene TRBJ2-1; 9 nucleotides line up with TRBD2. The CDR3 consists of 15 residues. The germline V gene encodes CDR1 MNHEY and CDR2 SVGAGI. The J segment lost 4 bases and the V segment lost 0 bases, leaving 1 base of the junction unmatched. The DNA of the CDR3 is TGTGCCAGCAGTTACTCTGCGGGGGGGTACAATGAGCAGTTCTTC. Protein product: CASSYSAGGYNEQFF.

This clonotype ranks as medium-sized (0.01 to 0.1%). The chain joins TRBV20-1 to TRBJ1-5; D remains unclear. Germline V lookup: CDR1 DFQATT, CDR2 SNEGSKA (reference sequence). The CDR3 spans 12 residues. Between the trimmed V and J ends, which lost 3 bases and 4 bases, there was a span of 7 bases. The CDR3 DNA sequence: TGCAGTGCTAGTGGTGGAAATCAGCCCCAGCATTTT. This codes for CSASGGNQPQHF.

This clonotype was seen at least ten times. The V and J genes are TRBV18 and TRBJ1-3; D call uncertain. V was pared by 4 bases and J by 0 bases, with 13 bases between. In germline, CDR1 is KGHSH, CDR2 LQKENI. This CDR3 is built from 16 residues. CDR3 nucleotides: TGTGCCAGCTCACGGTCAGGCGCCAGCTCTGGAAACACCATATATTTT. This translates into CASSRSGASSGNTIYF.

This chain connects TRBV2 to TRBJ2-7, with D unresolved. The germline V and J ends were trimmed by 3 bases and 9 bases, with 21 bases remaining between them. The length of the CDR3 is 15 residues. Germline loops: CDR1 SNHLY, CDR2 FYNNEI. Here the CDR3 reads CASSDTGPSPGRQYF. In DNA form, the CDR3 reads TGTGCCAGCAGTGATACGGGTCCATCACCCGGGCGGCAGTACTTC.

This clonotype was recorded many times. The gene calls are TRBV29-1 and TRBJ2-4; the D is unclear. Trimming removed 0 bases at V and 7 bases at J, with 7 bases between. The length of the CDR3 is 12 residues. Germline values: CDR1 SQVTM, CDR2 ANQGSEA. CDR3 DNA sequence: TGCAGCGTTGAAGAAGGGCGCAACATTCAGTACTTC. As protein: CSVEEGRNIQYF.

This clonotype was detected many times. This chain links TRBV5-1 with TRBJ2-5; the D is unclear. This CDR3 is 16 amino acids long. Trimming removed 0 bases at V and 2 bases at J, with 14 bases between. Germline V gene sequence: CDR1 SGHRS, CDR2 YFSETQ. The CDR3 nucleotides are TGCGCCAGCAGCTTGGAGGCGTGGAGAGGACAAGAGACCCAGTACTTC. This codes for CASSLEAWRGQETQYF.